This T cell receptor (beta chain) is from a study of shared clonotypes between healthy human individuals. Study-wide context: The cohort comprised a couple of women and a few men. Their ages spanned 18 to 49 years.

The table came from immunoSEQ multiplex PCR; TCRdb's copy has only in-frame clones and leaves some out. The sample lists nearly 600,000 clones, around 95% seen once, with 0.095% to 0.12% in the top ten. Note on this clone: Its antigen is unknown.

Study-wide results and limits: Enrolling few donors narrowed the genetic and exposure-history diversity that was represented.

As defined, naive CD8 cells were CD45RO-negative and positively selected for CCR7, with terminally differentiated effector memory CD45RA+ cells excluded. Per the germline V gene, CDR1 is MNHEY and CDR2 is SMNVEV (reference sequence). The V gene lost 8 bases and the J gene lost 6 bases, with 11 bases spanning the gap. The CDR3 extends over 12 amino acids. The origin of this receptor is a woman in her twenties or thirties in good health. The chain combines TRBV27 with TRBJ1-5; D call uncertain. Sequencing was performed on naive CD8+ T cells sorted from blood. This CDR3 is CASSILGQPQHF. In DNA form, the CDR3 reads TGTGCCAGCTCTATATTAGGTCAGCCCCAGCATTTT.